This entry is about one TCR beta chain. Germline CDR1 is SGHNT and CDR2 is YENEEA. The CDR3 has 17 amino acids. V lost 1 base to trimming and J lost 6 bases, with 20 bases between them. Those who participated ranged in age from 18 to 89 years and resided in some 24 US areas. Assignments of participants to cohorts depended upon their own reported clinical history. For recovered donors of Cohort 3, there were two negative PCRs, clearance, or symptom resolution. The record originates from a study of blood T cell repertoires in COVID-19. Some clones are missing from TCRdb's copy, which holds only in-frame ones; the method was immunoSEQ multiplex PCR. The repertoire holds a few hundred thousand clones, roughly four fifths seen once, with approximately 4.7% in the top ten.

The sequencing sample was made of PBMCs or T cells enriched from blood (not recorded which). The V call is TRBV11-3, the J call TRBJ2-3; TRBD2 is a possible D gene (6 bases). This sequence was found in a woman in her 50s who had recovered from COVID-19. The CDR3 reads CASSLAVQGGHVDTQYF. CDR3 DNA sequence: TGTGCCAGCAGCTTAGCCGTCCAGGGAGGTCATGTGGATACGCAGTATTTT.